This T cell receptor (beta chain) was recorded in a study of blood T cell repertoires in COVID-19. Study details: COVID-19 samples collected from the United States, Italy and Spain covered acute and convalescent phases. Sample material is recorded as cDNA or gDNA derived from T cells, B-cell-depleted T cells, or PBMCs.

With 7 bases removed from V and 0 bases from J, the gap between germline ends came to 10 bases. The length of the CDR3 is 14 residues. Germline CDR1 LNHDA, CDR2 SQIVND (reference sequence). Per the study methods: Reference gene primers were amplified, and this amplification served to estimate nucleated cell counts. The assay was immunoSEQ multiplex PCR, and TCRdb's table has in-frame clones only and misses some. V and J calls and clone size are as listed in that table; D and trimming were resolved from the DNA. The sample carries approximately 120,000 clones, around four fifths recorded once. In Seattle, patients joined the study during active infection and were tracked longitudinally. This clone was detected ten times or more.

The chain is built from TRBV19 and TRBJ2-4, with D perhaps matching TRBD2 (6 bases). The clonotype originates from a man older than 75 with COVID-19, enrolled during active disease. Specimen: peripheral blood. Here the CDR3 reads CASTPGVAKNIQYF. DNA for the CDR3: TGTGCCAGTACACCGGGAGTAGCCAAAAACATTCAGTACTTC.